This T cell receptor beta chain is from a study of blood T cell repertoires in COVID-19. On the study more broadly: The samples span acute and convalescent COVID-19 from the United States, Italy and Spain.

Those enrolled, adults aged 18 to 89 years, came from about two dozen US areas. Symptom resolution, clearance, or two negative PCRs marked the recovered donors of Cohort 3. Germline V gene sequence: CDR1 SGDLS, CDR2 YYNGEE. Deletions cut 4 bases from V and 7 bases from J, with 20 bases between. The CDR3 length is 15 residues. The method was immunoSEQ multiplex PCR; TCRdb's version includes in-frame clones alone and lacks a portion of them. The sample contains 350,000 to 400,000 clones, roughly 86% of which appear only once. Material: PBMCs or T cells enriched from blood (not recorded which). This receptor was taken from a woman between 25 and 40 years old who had recovered from COVID-19. The chain joins TRBV9 to TRBJ1-2; D perhaps matches TRBD1 (6 bases). In nucleotides, the CDR3 is TGTGCCAGCAGCCGTAGGCGGGGGGCGGCGGGTGGCTACACCTTC. The encoded protein is CASSRRRGAAGGYTF. The variable domain in full, with the rest retrieved from reference TRBV9 and TRBJ1-2, is DSGVTQTPKHLITATGQRVTLRCSPRSGDLSVYWYQQSLDQGLQFLIQYYNGEERAKGNILERFSAQQFPDLHSELNLSSLELGDSALYFCASSRRRGAAGGYTFGSGTRLTVV.